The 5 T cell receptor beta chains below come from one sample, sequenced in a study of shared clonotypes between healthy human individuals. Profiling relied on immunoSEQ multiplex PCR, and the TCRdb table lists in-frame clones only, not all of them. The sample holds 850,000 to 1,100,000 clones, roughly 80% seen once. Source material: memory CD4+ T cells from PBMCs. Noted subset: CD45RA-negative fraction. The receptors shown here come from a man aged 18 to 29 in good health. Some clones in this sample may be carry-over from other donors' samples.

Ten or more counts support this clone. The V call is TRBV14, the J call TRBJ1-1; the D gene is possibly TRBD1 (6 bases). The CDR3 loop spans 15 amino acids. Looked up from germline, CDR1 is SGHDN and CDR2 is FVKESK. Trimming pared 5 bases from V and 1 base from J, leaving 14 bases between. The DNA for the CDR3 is TGTGCCAGCAGCGTCCACAGGGAGAAGAACACTGAAGCTTTCTTT. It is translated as CASSVHREKNTEAFF.

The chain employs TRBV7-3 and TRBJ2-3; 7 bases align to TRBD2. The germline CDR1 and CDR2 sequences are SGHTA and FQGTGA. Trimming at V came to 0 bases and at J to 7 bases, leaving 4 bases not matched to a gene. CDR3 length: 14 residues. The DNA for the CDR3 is TGTGCCAGCAGCTTAACCGGGACTACACATACGCAGTATTTT. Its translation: CASSLTGTTHTQYF.

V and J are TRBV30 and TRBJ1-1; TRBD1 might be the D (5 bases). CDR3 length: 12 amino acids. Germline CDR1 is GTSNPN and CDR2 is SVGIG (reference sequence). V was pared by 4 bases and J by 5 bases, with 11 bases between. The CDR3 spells CAWTPRGTEAFF. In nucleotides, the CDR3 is TGTGCCTGGACTCCTCGGGGGACTGAAGCTTTCTTT.

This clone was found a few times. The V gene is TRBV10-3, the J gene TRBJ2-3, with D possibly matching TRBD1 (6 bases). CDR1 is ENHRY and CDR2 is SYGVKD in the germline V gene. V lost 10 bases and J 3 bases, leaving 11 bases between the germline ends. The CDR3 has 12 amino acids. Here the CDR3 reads CATGTSTDTQYF. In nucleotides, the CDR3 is TGTGCCACCGGGACATCGACAGATACGCAGTATTTT.

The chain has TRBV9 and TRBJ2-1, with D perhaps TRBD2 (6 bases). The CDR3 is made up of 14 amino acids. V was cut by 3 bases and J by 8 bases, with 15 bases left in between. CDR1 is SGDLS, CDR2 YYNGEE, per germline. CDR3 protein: CASSATDYGYEQFF. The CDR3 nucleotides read TGTGCCAGCAGCGCGACGGACTACGGCTATGAGCAGTTCTTC.